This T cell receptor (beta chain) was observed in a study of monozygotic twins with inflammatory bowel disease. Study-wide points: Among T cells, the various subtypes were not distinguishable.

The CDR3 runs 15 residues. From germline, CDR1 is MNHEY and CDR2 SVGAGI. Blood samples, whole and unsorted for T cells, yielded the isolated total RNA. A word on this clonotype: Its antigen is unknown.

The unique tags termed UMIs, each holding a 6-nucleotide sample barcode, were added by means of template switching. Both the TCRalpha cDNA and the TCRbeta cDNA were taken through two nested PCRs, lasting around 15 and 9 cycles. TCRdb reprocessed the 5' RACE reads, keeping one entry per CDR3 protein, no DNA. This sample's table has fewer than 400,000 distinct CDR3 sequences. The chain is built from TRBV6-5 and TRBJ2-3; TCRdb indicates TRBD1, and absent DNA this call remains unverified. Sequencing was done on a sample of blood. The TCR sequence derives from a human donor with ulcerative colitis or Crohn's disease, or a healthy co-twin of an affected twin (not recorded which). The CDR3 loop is CASSYWDRVSDTQYF.